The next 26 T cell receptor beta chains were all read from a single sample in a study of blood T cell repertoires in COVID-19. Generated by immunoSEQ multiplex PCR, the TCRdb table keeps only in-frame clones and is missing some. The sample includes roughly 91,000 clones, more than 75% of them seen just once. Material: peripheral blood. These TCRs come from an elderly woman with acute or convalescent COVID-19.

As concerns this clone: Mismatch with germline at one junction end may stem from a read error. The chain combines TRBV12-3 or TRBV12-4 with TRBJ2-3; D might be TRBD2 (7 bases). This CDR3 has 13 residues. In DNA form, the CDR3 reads TGTGCCAGCAGTCTTAAGAGTGGGGGGGCCATAGATTTT. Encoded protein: CASSLKSGGAIDF.

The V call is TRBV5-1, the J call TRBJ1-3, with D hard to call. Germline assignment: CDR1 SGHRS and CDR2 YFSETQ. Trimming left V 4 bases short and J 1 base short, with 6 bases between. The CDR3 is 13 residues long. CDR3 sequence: CASSEKSGNTIYF. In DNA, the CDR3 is TGCGCCAGCAGCGAGAAATCTGGAAACACCATATATTTT.

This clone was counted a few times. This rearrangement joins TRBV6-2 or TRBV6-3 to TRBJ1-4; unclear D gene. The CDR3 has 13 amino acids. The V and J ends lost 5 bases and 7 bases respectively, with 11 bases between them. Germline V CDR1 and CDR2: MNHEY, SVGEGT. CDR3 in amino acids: CASSRMELEKLFF. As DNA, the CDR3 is TGTGCCAGCAGTAGGATGGAGCTTGAAAAACTGTTTTTT.

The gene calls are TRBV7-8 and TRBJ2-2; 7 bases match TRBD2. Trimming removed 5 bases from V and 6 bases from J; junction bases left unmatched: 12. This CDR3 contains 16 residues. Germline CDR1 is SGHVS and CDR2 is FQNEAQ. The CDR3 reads CASSTQLAPSPGELFF. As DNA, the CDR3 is TGTGCCAGCAGCACTCAACTAGCGCCAAGCCCCGGGGAGCTGTTTTTT.

The CDR3 nucleotides read TGTGCCACCAGTGACCGAGGACAGGGGGTCAATCAGCCCCAGCATTTT. Translation gives CATSDRGQGVNQPQHF. This chain uses TRBV24-1 with TRBJ1-5; TRBD1 aligns across 10 bases. V shed 4 bases and J 3 bases; nucleotides not matched to a gene: 5. Germline loops: CDR1 KGHDR, CDR2 SFDVKD. This CDR3 contains 16 residues.

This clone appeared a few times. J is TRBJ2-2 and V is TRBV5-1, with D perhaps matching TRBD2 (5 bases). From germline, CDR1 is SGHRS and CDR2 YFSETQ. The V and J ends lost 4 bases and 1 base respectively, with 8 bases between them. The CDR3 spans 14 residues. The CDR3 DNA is TGCGCCAGCAGCCGGACTGAGAACACCGGGGAGCTGTTTTTT. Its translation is CASSRTENTGELFF.

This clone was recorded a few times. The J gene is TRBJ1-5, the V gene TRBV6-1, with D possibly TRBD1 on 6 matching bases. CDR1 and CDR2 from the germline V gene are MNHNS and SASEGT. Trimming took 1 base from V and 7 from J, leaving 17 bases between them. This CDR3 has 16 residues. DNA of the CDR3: TGTGCCAGCAGTGAAGTTGTGTCAACAGGGCCACAGCCCCAGCATTTT. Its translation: CASSEVVSTGPQPQHF.

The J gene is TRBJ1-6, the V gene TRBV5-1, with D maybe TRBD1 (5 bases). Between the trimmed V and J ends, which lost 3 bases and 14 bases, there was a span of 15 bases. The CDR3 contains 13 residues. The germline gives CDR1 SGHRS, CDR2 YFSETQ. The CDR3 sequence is CASSSQGNEALHF. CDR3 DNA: TGCGCCAGCAGCTCTCAGGGTAATGAGGCCCTCCACTTT.

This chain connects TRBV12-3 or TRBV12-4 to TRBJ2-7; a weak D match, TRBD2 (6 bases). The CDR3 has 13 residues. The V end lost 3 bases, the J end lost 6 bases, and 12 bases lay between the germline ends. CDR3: CASSLRLGGEQYF. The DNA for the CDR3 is TGTGCCAGCAGTTTGAGACTAGGTGGCGAGCAGTACTTC.

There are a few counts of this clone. The CDR3 DNA reads as TGTGCCAGCAGCTTGAGTTTCGGGACAGGGGGATTAGGAGGCTACACCTTC. It is translated as CASSLSFGTGGLGGYTF. V usage is TRBV11-2 and J usage is TRBJ1-2, with 11 nucleotides matching TRBD1. The CDR3 totals 17 residues. The germline V gene encodes CDR1 SGHAT and CDR2 FQNNGV. The trim removed 3 bases at V and 8 bases at J, leaving 14 bases unmatched.

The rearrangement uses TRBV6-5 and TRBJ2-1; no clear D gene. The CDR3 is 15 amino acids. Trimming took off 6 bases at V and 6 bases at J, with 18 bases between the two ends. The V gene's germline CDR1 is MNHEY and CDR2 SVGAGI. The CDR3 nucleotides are TGTGCCAGCAGCCCGTCGGGTCTACAAATCAATGAGCAGTTCTTC. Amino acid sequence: CASSPSGLQINEQFF.

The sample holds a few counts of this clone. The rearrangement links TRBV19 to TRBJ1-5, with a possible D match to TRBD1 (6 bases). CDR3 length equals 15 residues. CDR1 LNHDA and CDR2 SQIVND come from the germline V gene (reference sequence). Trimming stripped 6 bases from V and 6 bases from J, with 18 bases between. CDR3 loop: CASRSGQTIVQPQHF. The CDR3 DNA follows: TGTGCCAGTAGATCGGGACAAACCATAGTTCAGCCCCAGCATTTT.

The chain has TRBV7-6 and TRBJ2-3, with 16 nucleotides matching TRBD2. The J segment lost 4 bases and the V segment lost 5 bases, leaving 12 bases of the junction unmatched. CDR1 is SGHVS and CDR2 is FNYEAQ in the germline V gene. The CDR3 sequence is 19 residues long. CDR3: CASSLGTSGRGSRADTQYF. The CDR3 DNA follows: TGTGCCAGCAGCCTCGGGACTAGCGGGAGGGGAAGTAGGGCAGATACGCAGTATTTT.

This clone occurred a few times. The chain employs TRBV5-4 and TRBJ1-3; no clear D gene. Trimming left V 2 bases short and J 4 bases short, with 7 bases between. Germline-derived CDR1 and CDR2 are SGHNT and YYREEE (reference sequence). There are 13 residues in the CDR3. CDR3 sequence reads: CASSFPGGNTIYF. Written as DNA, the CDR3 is TGTGCCAGCAGCTTTCCGGGGGGAAACACCATATATTTT.

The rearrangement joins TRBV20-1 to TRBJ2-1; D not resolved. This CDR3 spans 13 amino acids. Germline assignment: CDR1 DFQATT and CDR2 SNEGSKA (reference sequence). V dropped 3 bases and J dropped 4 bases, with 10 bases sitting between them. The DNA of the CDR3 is TGCAGTGCTAGTAACTGGAGATACAATGAGCAGTTCTTC. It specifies CSASNWRYNEQFF.

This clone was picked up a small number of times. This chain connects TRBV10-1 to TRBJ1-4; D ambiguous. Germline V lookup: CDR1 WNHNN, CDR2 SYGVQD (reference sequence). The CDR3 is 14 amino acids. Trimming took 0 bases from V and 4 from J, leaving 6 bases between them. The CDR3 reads CASSESRVNEKLFF. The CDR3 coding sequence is TGCGCCAGCAGTGAGTCCCGGGTTAATGAAAAACTGTTTTTT.

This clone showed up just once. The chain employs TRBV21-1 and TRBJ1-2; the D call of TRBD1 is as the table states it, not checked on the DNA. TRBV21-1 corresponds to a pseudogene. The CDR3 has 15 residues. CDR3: CASSNLRQSFAGYTF. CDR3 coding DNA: TGTGCCAGCAGCAACCTTAGACAGTCGTTTGCTGGCTACACCTTC.

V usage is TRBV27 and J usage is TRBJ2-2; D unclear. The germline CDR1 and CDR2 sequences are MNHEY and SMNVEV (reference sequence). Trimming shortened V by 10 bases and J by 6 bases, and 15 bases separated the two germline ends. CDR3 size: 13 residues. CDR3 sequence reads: CAILDRGSGELFF. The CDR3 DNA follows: TGTGCCATTCTGGATAGAGGATCCGGGGAGCTGTTTTTT.

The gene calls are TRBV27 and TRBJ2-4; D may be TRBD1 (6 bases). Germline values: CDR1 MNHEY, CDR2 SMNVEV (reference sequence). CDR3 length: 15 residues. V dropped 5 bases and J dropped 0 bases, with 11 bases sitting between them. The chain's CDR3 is CASSTDRLAKNIQYF. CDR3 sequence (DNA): TGTGCCAGCAGTACGGACAGACTAGCCAAAAACATTCAGTACTTC.

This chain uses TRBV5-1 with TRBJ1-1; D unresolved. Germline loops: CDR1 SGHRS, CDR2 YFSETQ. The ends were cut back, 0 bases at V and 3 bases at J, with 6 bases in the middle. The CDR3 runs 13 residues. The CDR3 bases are TGCGCCAGCAGCTTGGCCAGTCACACTGAAGCTTTCTTT. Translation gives CASSLASHTEAFF.

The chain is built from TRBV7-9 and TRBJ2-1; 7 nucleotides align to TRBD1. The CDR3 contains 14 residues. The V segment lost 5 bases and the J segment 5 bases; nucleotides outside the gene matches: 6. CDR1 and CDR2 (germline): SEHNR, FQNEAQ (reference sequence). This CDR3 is CASSLTGRHNEQFF. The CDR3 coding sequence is TGTGCCAGCAGCCTGACAGGGCGCCACAATGAGCAGTTCTTC.

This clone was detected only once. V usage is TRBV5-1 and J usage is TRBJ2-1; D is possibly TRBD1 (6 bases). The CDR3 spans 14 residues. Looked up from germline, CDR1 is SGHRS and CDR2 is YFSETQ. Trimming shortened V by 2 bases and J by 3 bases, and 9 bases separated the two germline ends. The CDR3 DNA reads TGCGCCAGCAGCTTAGGGGGTGTCTACAATGAGCAGTTCTTC. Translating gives CASSLGGVYNEQFF.

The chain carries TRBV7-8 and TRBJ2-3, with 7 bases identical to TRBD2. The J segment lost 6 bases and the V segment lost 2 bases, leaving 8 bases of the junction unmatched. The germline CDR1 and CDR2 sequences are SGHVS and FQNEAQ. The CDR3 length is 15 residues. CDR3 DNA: TGTGCCAGCAGCTTAAGTACTAGGGAGGGGGATACGCAGTATTTT. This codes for CASSLSTREGDTQYF.

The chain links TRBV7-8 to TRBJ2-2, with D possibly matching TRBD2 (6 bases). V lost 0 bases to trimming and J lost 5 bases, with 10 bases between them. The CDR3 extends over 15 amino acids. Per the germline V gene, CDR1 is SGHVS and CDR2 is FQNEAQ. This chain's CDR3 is CASSLAGGATGELFF. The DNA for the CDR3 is TGTGCCAGCAGCTTAGCCGGCGGGGCAACCGGGGAGCTGTTTTTT.

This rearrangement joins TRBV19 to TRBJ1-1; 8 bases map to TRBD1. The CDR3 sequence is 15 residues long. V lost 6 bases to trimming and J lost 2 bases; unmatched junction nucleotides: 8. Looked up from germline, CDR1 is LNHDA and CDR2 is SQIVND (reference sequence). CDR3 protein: CASSFSDRVNTEAFF. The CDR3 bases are TGTGCCAGTAGCTTTTCGGACAGGGTAAACACTGAAGCTTTCTTT. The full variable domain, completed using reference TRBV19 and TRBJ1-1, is DGGITQSPKYLFRKEGQNVTLSCEQNLNHDAMYWYRQDPGQGLRLIYYSQIVNDFQKGDIAEGYSVSREKKESFPLTVTSAQKNPTAFYLCASSFSDRVNTEAFFGQGTRLTVV.

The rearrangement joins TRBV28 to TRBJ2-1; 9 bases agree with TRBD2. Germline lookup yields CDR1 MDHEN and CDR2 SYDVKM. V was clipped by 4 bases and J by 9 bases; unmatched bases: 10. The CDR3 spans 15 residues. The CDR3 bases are TGTGCCAGCAGTTGGGAGCTAGCGGGACCCGTTGAGCAGTTCTTC. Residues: CASSWELAGPVEQFF.